Listed here are 10 T cell receptor beta chains from one sample, sequenced in a study of T cell responses to AZD1222 COVID-19 vaccine. Method: immunoSEQ multiplex PCR; TCRdb's copy keeps in-frame clones and lacks some. The repertoire consists of about 94,000 clones, with about 85% occurring once and the leading ten covering over 3.5%. The sequencing used peripheral blood, collected 28 days after the second AZD1222 dose. These receptors were taken from an adult who received the AZD1222 COVID-19 vaccine.

The chain combines TRBV19 with TRBJ1-3; unclear D gene. The germline gives CDR1 LNHDA, CDR2 SQIVND (reference sequence). Trimming pared 5 bases from V and 9 bases from J, leaving 20 bases between. CDR3 length: 15 amino acids. The CDR3 is CASSADGVRGTTIYF. The CDR3 DNA is TGTGCCAGTAGTGCCGACGGGGTTCGCGGCACCACCATATATTTT.

The chain is built from TRBV5-5 and TRBJ2-3; D gene ambiguous. Trimming removed 1 base from V and 4 bases from J, with 10 bases in between. Germline V CDR1 and CDR2: SGHKS, YYEKEE (reference sequence). This CDR3 comprises 14 residues. This CDR3 is CASSLTVLADTQYF. The CDR3 nucleotides are TGTGCCAGCAGCTTGACAGTCCTCGCAGATACGCAGTATTTT.

This clone was counted a few times. This chain joins TRBV4-2 and TRBJ1-5; D possibly corresponds to TRBD1 (5 bases). The V gene's germline CDR1 is LGHNA and CDR2 YNFKEQ. This CDR3 region has 13 residues. Trimming shortened V by 0 bases and J by 5 bases, and 5 bases separated the two germline ends. CDR3 in amino acids: CASSQDRDQPQHF. The DNA for the CDR3 is TGTGCCAGCAGCCAAGACAGGGATCAGCCCCAGCATTTT.

V usage is TRBV7-8 and J usage is TRBJ2-3; D remains unclear. V was clipped by 8 bases and J by 3 bases, with 9 bases between them. CDR1 SGHVS and CDR2 FQNEAQ come from the germline V gene. The CDR3 is 12 amino acids. The CDR3 region has the DNA TGTGCCAGCGGCGTGATGACAGATACGCAGTATTTT. As protein: CASGVMTDTQYF.

The chain employs TRBV21-1 and TRBJ2-7; no DNA check was done on the table's D call, TRBD1. TRBV21-1 is tagged as a pseudogene. The CDR3 consists of 15 residues. CDR3 in DNA: TGTGCCAGCAGCAAGGTATGGGACAAGTCCTACGAGCAGTACTTC. It translates to CASSKVWDKSYEQYF.

V and J are TRBV19 and TRBJ2-7; D gene unclear. The CDR3 runs 14 residues. V was pared by 4 bases and J by 0 bases, with 10 bases between. Per the germline V gene, CDR1 is LNHDA and CDR2 is SQIVND (reference sequence). The CDR3 DNA reads as TGTGCCAGTAGTACCCCAGGTTACTCCTACGAGCAGTACTTC. Translated: CASSTPGYSYEQYF.

The V call is TRBV5-8, the J call TRBJ1-6; TRBD1 matches at 7 bases. This CDR3 comprises 16 residues. Germline assignment: CDR1 SGHTS and CDR2 YDEGEE. After removal of 7 bases from V and 10 bases from J, the junction contained 17 bases not matched to a gene. Written as DNA, the CDR3 is TGTGCCAGCCTGGCCCTAACCGGGACAGTTGGATCACCCCTCCACTTT. Protein: CASLALTGTVGSPLHF.

The chain uses TRBV7-2 and TRBJ1-1; D remains unclear. The CDR3 consists of 13 residues. Germline values: CDR1 SGHTA, CDR2 FQGNSA. V was trimmed by 1 base and J by 5 bases, leaving 8 bases between them. The CDR3 bases are TGTGCCAGCAGCTTAGTGACGGATACTGAAGCTTTCTTT. It translates to CASSLVTDTEAFF.

This sequence joins TRBV15 and TRBJ2-7; D not resolved. From germline, CDR1 is LNHNV and CDR2 YYDKDF (reference sequence). V lost 3 bases to trimming and J lost 0 bases, with 6 bases between them. CDR3 length equals 13 residues. In DNA form, the CDR3 reads TGTGCCACCAGCAGGGTCAGCTCCTACGAGCAGTACTTC. This translates into CATSRVSSYEQYF.

In this sample, this clone turned up a few times. The chain joins TRBV7-8 to TRBJ1-5; a possible D gene is TRBD1 (5 bases). Germline values: CDR1 SGHVS, CDR2 FQNEAQ. V was cut by 1 base and J by 1 base, with 11 bases left in between. CDR3 length: 16 residues. The CDR3 loop is CASSLEAGWSNQPQHF. The CDR3 DNA sequence: TGTGCCAGCAGCTTAGAGGCAGGGTGGAGCAATCAGCCCCAGCATTTT. The whole variable domain, remainder taken from reference TRBV7-8 and TRBJ1-5, is GAGVSQSPRYKVAKRGQDVALRCDPISGHVSLFWYQQALGQGPEFLTYFQNEAQLDKSGLPSDRFFAERPEGSVSTLKIQRTQQEDSAVYLCASSLEAGWSNQPQHFGDGTRLSIL.